Each of the 5 T cell receptor beta chains below was sequenced from the same sample in a study of shared clonotypes between healthy human individuals. Assay: immunoSEQ multiplex PCR; the TCRdb copy retains only in-frame clones and omits some. The sample contains fewer than 650,000 clones, around 80% of which appear only once. Input material: PBMCs. These receptors all come from a woman in her thirties or forties in good health. Some clones in this sample may be carry-over from other donors' samples.

The chain joins TRBV7-2 to TRBJ2-1; perhaps TRBD2 as D (5 bases). Trimming cost V 1 base and J 0 bases, with 10 bases left between them. The CDR3 is 16 residues long. Germline V gene data show CDR1 as SGHTA and CDR2 as FQGNSA. The CDR3 nucleotides read TGTGCCAGCAGCTTAGTTGGCGCGGGCTCCTACAATGAGCAGTTCTTC. Encoded protein: CASSLVGAGSYNEQFF.

V and J are TRBV6-1 and TRBJ2-7; no clear D. Trimming shortened V by 2 bases and J by 0 bases, and 11 bases separated the two germline ends. The CDR3 has 15 amino acids. CDR1 is MNHNS and CDR2 is SASEGT in the germline V gene. CDR3 in amino acids: CASSENDVSSYEQYF. DNA for the CDR3: TGTGCCAGCAGTGAAAACGACGTTAGCTCCTACGAGCAGTACTTC.

This sequence joins TRBV6-1 and TRBJ1-2; D unclear. The CDR3 totals 13 residues. V shed 6 bases and J shed 8 bases, with 16 bases lying between them. Germline assignment: CDR1 MNHNS and CDR2 SASEGT. The CDR3 DNA sequence: TGTGCCAGCAGGAAGACGGTTCCGGGCGGCTACACCTTC. It specifies CASRKTVPGGYTF.

V is TRBV5-1 and J is TRBJ2-3; D is possibly TRBD1 or TRBD2 (5 bases each). CDR1 is SGHRS, CDR2 YFSETQ, per germline. With 4 bases removed from V and 5 bases from J, the gap between germline ends came to 11 bases. The CDR3 consists of 13 residues. The CDR3 protein is CASSVGTRDTQYF. The CDR3 nucleotides are TGCGCCAGCAGCGTAGGGACCAGAGATACGCAGTATTTT.

About this clone itself: This likely traces to a read error, being one base from a far larger clone. The chain combines TRBV28 with TRBJ1-2; D uncertain. V gave up 4 bases and J gave up 1 base, with 10 bases separating them. The length of the CDR3 is 14 residues. Germline values: CDR1 MDHEN, CDR2 SYDVKM. For the CDR3, the DNA is TGTGCCAGCAGTTCTTCCCTTCTTAACTATGGCTACACCTTC. Its translation is CASSSSLLNYGYTF.